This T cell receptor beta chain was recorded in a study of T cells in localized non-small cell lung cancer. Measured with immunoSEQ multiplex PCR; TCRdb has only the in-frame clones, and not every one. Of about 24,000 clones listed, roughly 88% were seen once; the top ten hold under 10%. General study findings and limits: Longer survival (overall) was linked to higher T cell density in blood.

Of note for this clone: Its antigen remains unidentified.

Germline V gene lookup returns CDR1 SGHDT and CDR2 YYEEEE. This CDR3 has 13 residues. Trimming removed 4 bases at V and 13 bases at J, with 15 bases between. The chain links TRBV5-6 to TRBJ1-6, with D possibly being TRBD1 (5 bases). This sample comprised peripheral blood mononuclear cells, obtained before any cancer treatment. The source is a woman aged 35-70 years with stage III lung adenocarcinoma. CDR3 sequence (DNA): TGTGCCAGCAGCCCCAGCCGACAGTCTCCCCTCCACTTT. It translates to CASSPSRQSPLHF.